This T cell receptor beta chain was sequenced for a study of T cells expressing NK-cell markers. Libraries used 5'RACE template switching adding universal primer site and UMIs. TCRdb reprocessed the 5' RACE reads and keeps a single row for each CDR3 protein, giving no DNA. Its table records around 280,000 distinct CDR3 sequences. The germline CDR1 and CDR2 sequences are SGHTA and FQGNSA. This CDR3 is 14 amino acids long. The chain joins TRBV7-2 to TRBJ2-5; TCRdb designates TRBD1, a call that cannot be tested without DNA. The sequence was collected from a man between 18 and 35 years old in good health. Sequencing was carried out using blood T cells: a sorted CD56 or NKG2C T cell subset, CD4+ or CD8+ T cells, or bulk PBMC T cells (not recorded which). This chain's CDR3 is CASSFIGGVETQYF.